These 5 T cell receptor beta chains came from one sample sequenced in a study of T cells in Graves' hyperthyroidism and ophthalmopathy (dated by TCRdb to about 2019). The library was obtained by multiplex PCR. Sequencing was performed on an Illumina HiSeq 2000. The TCR beta CDR3 regions were amplified from RNA transcripts. A first-round RT-PCR of the TCR CDR3 used the HTBI primer set with the Qiagen OneStep RT-PCR kit. The raw public reads went through TCRdb reprocessing: fastp at Q25, MiXCR clone calling, in-frame beta chains kept. Rows matching on CDR3 protein sequence are summarized as one entry with the most common DNA and genes. This sample has hundreds of thousands of distinct CDR3 sequences in its table, and roughly 32% of those were observed once. Of the sample, roughly 31% is held by the ten largest clones. Sequenced sample: blood. The source of these receptors is a woman in her forties with Graves' hyperthyroidism.

This chain connects TRBV5-6 to TRBJ2-6; a weak D match, TRBD2 (5 bases). This CDR3 is 13 amino acids long. Germline V CDR1 and CDR2: SGHDT, YYEEEE. Trimming took off 1 base at V and 11 bases at J, with 10 bases between the two ends. The DNA for the CDR3 is TGTGCCAGCAGCTTGTACGAGGGAGACGTCCTGACTTTC. Protein: CASSLYEGDVLTF.

The chain has TRBV10-2 and TRBJ1-1; 9 positions agree with TRBD1. CDR1 is WSHSY and CDR2 is SAAADI in the germline V gene. With V trimmed by 7 bases and J by 7 bases, 13 bases remained unmatched. CDR3 length: 15 residues. The CDR3 sequence is CASMKGGQGIVEAFF. The CDR3 bases are TGCGCCAGCATGAAGGGGGGACAGGGTATTGTTGAAGCTTTCTTT.

V usage is TRBV5-1 and J usage is TRBJ1-1; TRBD1 matches at 8 bases. Germline V gene sequence: CDR1 SGHRS, CDR2 YFSETQ. The V gene end was trimmed by 2 bases and the J gene end by 0 bases; junction bases not matched to a gene: 6. The CDR3 is made up of 16 amino acids. The CDR3 protein is CASSFWQGALNTEAFF. The CDR3 DNA follows: TGCGCCAGCAGCTTCTGGCAGGGGGCTTTGAACACTGAAGCTTTCTTT.

This clonotype was observed a few times. The chain combines TRBV5-8 with TRBJ1-2; weak D call: TRBD1 (6 bases). The CDR3 spans 15 residues. The germline gives CDR1 SGHTS, CDR2 YDEGEE. Trimming left V 2 bases short and J 1 base short, with 12 bases between. CDR3 coding DNA: TGTGCCAGCAGCTTTCCAGGACAGCTTAACTATGGCTACACCTTC. Translated, it gives CASSFPGQLNYGYTF.

This clonotype appeared many times. CDR3 amino acids: CASSPIILRELFF. The CDR3 DNA reads TGTGCCAGCAGCCCCATCATATTACGGGAGCTGTTTTTT. V is TRBV7-8 and J is TRBJ2-2; no clear D. Trimming took off 5 bases at V and 9 bases at J, with 13 bases between the two ends. CDR3 length: 13 amino acids. Germline V gives CDR1 SGHVS, CDR2 FQNEAQ.